This T cell receptor (beta chain) was retrieved from a study of T cell responses to AZD1222 COVID-19 vaccine (dated by TCRdb to the early 2020s). Background on the whole study: TCR sequencing covered 230 or so trial participants: 200 to 220 given two doses of AZD1222 and 26 given two doses of MenACWY control vaccine. Enrollment into the trials was organized by age into subgroups of 18-55, 56-69 and 70-plus years, and those subgroups contained about 160, 30 and 59 TCR-sequenced participants, respectively. Broad study findings and their caveats: Because no samples from the day 14 peak response were available, repertoires could be characterized only after the peak T cell response. A significant rise in spike-specific TCR breadth and depth was observed after two AZD1222 doses relative to day 0 and relative to MenACWY recipients. In the small 56-69-year group, the increase in depth fell short of significance, most likely because of low power. Most participants were white British and females outnumbered males, and the authors suggested that clonal diversity may have been underestimated. Reportedly, close to half of the unique spike-specific TCRs recognized epitopes lying outside the regions that are mutated in the B.1.351 and B.1.1.7 variants. Conclusions about previously exposed vaccinees are limited, since just a handful of AZD1222 recipients were seropositive for SARS-CoV-2 at baseline. Vaccine-associated CD4 TCRs spanned the whole spike protein, with dominant responses in regions 160-218 and 743-854.

A remark on this clone: The specificity of this receptor is unknown. Base qualities are not at hand, and no much larger clone is one base apart.

CDR1 and CDR2 are read off the germline V gene as SGHRS and YFSETQ. V is clipped by 4 bases and J by 5 bases, and the sequence between their germline boundaries is 19 bases long. Taken from cysteine to phenylalanine, the CDR3 has 16 residues. Only CDR3 DNA is held: 48 bases, read in frame from base 1. The CDR3 regions of human TCRbeta chains were subjected to immunosequencing. Per the source publication's procedure: Repertoire TCRs were matched against a reference library of SARS-CoV-2-specific TCRs generated with the MIRA antigen-specificity platform. Breadth meant the fraction of unique TCRs that were SARS-CoV-2-associated, whereas depth meant the fraction of total T cells that were SARS-CoV-2-associated. Using the MIRA data, each spike-specific TCR was assigned both to the spike region to which the TCR was reactive and to a CD4 or CD8 class. Log10-transformed breadth and depth values were compared by one-way ANOVA with Sidak's multiple comparisons tests. Entries here come from immuneACCESS through TCRdb and include only in-frame sequences with V and J called. Some clones fail to appear in such tables; in the studies checked, an unresolved V gene covers under half of the shortfall, and the cause of the remainder is unknown. D and trimming were read from the DNA, whereas the V and J calls and clone size are those reported in that table. In all, the sample holds roughly 120,000 clones, and around 92% of those were seen once. The ten largest clones capture about 7.7% of the sample.

Per the publication, the time point label means: about 28 days (+/-7) after the second vaccine dose. Because spike-specific TCR depth and breadth did not differ between the two schedules, AZD1222 recipients who got a second dose at roughly 4 weeks were pooled with those who got a second dose at roughly 12 weeks. The vaccinee samples were drawn from two UK trials, COV001 and COV002, one of which was a single-blind randomized controlled phase 2/3 trial testing AZD1222 (ChAdOx1 nCoV-19) in healthy adults. Trial participant PBMC samples were collected at day 0 and day 28 after the second dose for TCRbeta chain sequencing.

This clonotype originated in an adult who received the AZD1222 COVID-19 vaccine. The chain is assembled from TRBV5-1 and TRBJ2-4; the D segment could be TRBD1, given 7 matching bases. The material was peripheral blood, obtained 28 days after the second AZD1222 dose. The DNA sequence reads TGCGCCAGCAGCCCGGTAGCAGGGGGAGGTCAAAACATTCAGTACTTC. This translates into CASSPVAGGGQNIQYF.